Shown below are 21 T cell receptor beta chains from a single sample sequenced in a study of blood T cell repertoires in COVID-19. This table comes from immunoSEQ multiplex PCR, and its TCRdb copy is limited to in-frame clones, with some not included. The sample lists about 65,000 clones; 90% to 95% were seen once. Sequenced input: peripheral blood. Receptors were obtained from a man aged 65-85 years with active COVID-19.

This chain uses TRBV5-1 with TRBJ2-2, with a tentative D call TRBD2 (5 bases). The V gene lost 5 bases and the J gene lost 3 bases, with 14 bases spanning the gap. The germline CDR1 and CDR2 sequences are SGHRS and YFSETQ. This CDR3 is 15 amino acids long. CDR3 DNA sequence: TGCGCCAGCAGTTTTCGGACTTGGGACACCGGGGAGCTGTTTTTT. It codes for CASSFRTWDTGELFF.

This chain links TRBV10-2 with TRBJ2-3, with 12 bases fitting TRBD2. The length of the CDR3 is 17 residues. Germline CDR1 is WSHSY and CDR2 is SAAADI. V gave up 6 bases and J gave up 4 bases; unmatched junction bases: 11. The CDR3 coding sequence is TGCGCCAGCAGCCAGGGGTCCCTAGCGGGGGGGCCAGATACGCAGTATTTT. Protein: CASSQGSLAGGPDTQYF.

Of note for this clone: Other DNA sequences from this sample encode an identical CDR3 as well. The V gene is TRBV19, the J gene TRBJ2-7; possible D gene TRBD1, 6 bases. The germline V gene has CDR1 LNHDA and CDR2 SQIVND (reference sequence). CDR3 length: 14 residues. V was shortened by 1 base and J by 3 bases, with 10 bases between the two germline ends. The CDR3 loop reads CASSIVTGNYEQYF. The CDR3 bases are TGTGCCAGTAGTATAGTGACAGGAAACTACGAGCAGTACTTC.

The chain recombines TRBV11-1 with TRBJ2-5; the D gene is possibly TRBD1 (5 bases). CDR3 length: 15 amino acids. The V end lost 1 base, the J end lost 1 base, and 10 bases lay between the germline ends. Germline V gives CDR1 SGHAT, CDR2 FQDESV (reference sequence). The CDR3 region is CASSLVAGPQETQYF. The CDR3 DNA is TGTGCCAGCAGCTTAGTGGCAGGGCCCCAAGAGACCCAGTACTTC. The whole variable domain, filled in from reference TRBV11-1 and TRBJ2-5, reads EAEVAQSPRYKITEKSQAVAFWCDPISGHATLYWYRQILGQGPELLVQFQDESVVDDSQLPKDRFSAERLKGVDSTLKIQPAELGDSAMYLCASSLVAGPQETQYFGPGTRLLVL.

This sequence joins TRBV6-5 and TRBJ1-6; tentative D call: TRBD1 (5 bases). Germline CDR1 is MNHEY and CDR2 is SVGAGI. The V end lost 2 bases, the J end lost 1 base, and 6 bases lay between the germline ends. This CDR3 region has 15 residues. The CDR3 is CASSYRGSYNSPLHF. The DNA of the CDR3 is TGTGCCAGCAGTTACAGGGGATCCTATAATTCACCCCTCCACTTT.

The rearrangement uses TRBV7-2 and TRBJ2-7, with D tentatively TRBD2 (6 bases). The CDR3 runs 13 residues. The germline CDR1 and CDR2 sequences are SGHTA and FQGNSA. Trimming shortened V by 1 base and J by 7 bases, and 11 bases separated the two germline ends. The CDR3 spells CASSLGRAGEQYV. CDR3 in DNA: TGTGCCAGCAGCTTAGGGCGGGCGGGAGAGCAGTACGTC.

The chain uses TRBV7-9 and TRBJ1-1; no clear D gene. In germline, CDR1 is SEHNR, CDR2 FQNEAQ (reference sequence). The germline V and J ends were trimmed by 1 base and 8 bases, with 5 bases remaining between them. This CDR3 has 11 residues. CDR3 bases: TGTGCCAGCAGCTTAGTAACAGAAGCTTTCTTT. The encoded protein is CASSLVTEAFF.

This clone was observed a handful of times. V is TRBV6-2 or TRBV6-3 and J is TRBJ1-5; D is uncertain. In germline, CDR1 is MNHEY, CDR2 SVGEGT. The CDR3 contains 11 residues. Deletions cut 4 bases from V and 11 bases from J, with 9 bases between. For the CDR3, the DNA is TGTGCCAGCAGTTCTAAATTAACCCAGCATTTT. Its protein product is CASSSKLTQHF.

The V call is TRBV21-1, the J call TRBJ2-1; no check of the table's D call, TRBD2, against the DNA was made. TRBV21-1 is a listed pseudogene. CDR3 length equals 21 residues. The chain's CDR3 is CASSKAGLATFTLCSYNEQFF. The CDR3 DNA reads as TGTGCCAGCAGCAAAGCGGGGCTAGCGACCTTTACATTATGCTCCTACAATGAGCAGTTCTTC.

The chain joins TRBV3-1 (or the pseudogene TRBV3-2) to TRBJ2-1; 9 bases map to TRBD2. This CDR3 has 18 amino acids. Germline loops: CDR1 LGHDT, CDR2 YNNKEL (reference sequence). V trimming: 1 base; J trimming: 8 bases; junction bases outside the gene matches: 15. The CDR3 nucleotides read TGTGCCAGCAGCCAAGGCGGCGGGGGGGCCGGGGTTGGCGATGAGCAGTTCTTC. It codes for CASSQGGGGAGVGDEQFF.

V and J are TRBV5-5 and TRBJ1-2; TRBD1 agrees at 10 bases. V trimming: 0 bases; J trimming: 1 base; junction bases outside the gene matches: 3. Germline V gene data show CDR1 as SGHKS and CDR2 as YYEKEE (reference sequence). CDR3 length: 16 residues. CDR3 in amino acids: CASSLGRTGGNYGYTF. The CDR3 region has the DNA TGTGCCAGCAGCTTGGGGCGGACAGGGGGTAACTATGGCTACACCTTC.

The V gene is TRBV6-2 or TRBV6-3, the J gene TRBJ2-5; perhaps TRBD1 as D (6 bases). Trimming pared 3 bases from V and 3 bases from J, leaving 8 bases between. Germline lookup yields CDR1 MNHEY and CDR2 SVGEGT. There are 13 residues in the CDR3. CDR3 bases: TGTGCCAGCAGTTATACAGGGAAAGAGACCCAGTACTTC. It codes for CASSYTGKETQYF.

This chain joins TRBV4-2 and TRBJ1-4; no reliable D call. The CDR3 is made up of 16 amino acids. V lost 4 bases and J lost 4, with 16 bases in between. Germline V gene sequence: CDR1 LGHNA, CDR2 YNFKEQ. This CDR3 is CASSRRAGSNNEKLFF. DNA of the CDR3: TGTGCCAGCAGCCGCCGTGCGGGGTCTAATAATGAAAAACTGTTTTTT.

The chain uses TRBV11-2 and TRBJ2-3; 7 nucleotides match TRBD2. V dropped 1 base and J dropped 2; count of bases not matched to a gene: 6. Per the germline V gene, CDR1 is SGHAT and CDR2 is FQNNGV. This CDR3 is built from 16 residues. CDR3 in amino acids: CASSLGGGGYTDTQYF. CDR3 nucleotides: TGTGCCAGCAGCTTAGGCGGGGGAGGGTACACAGATACGCAGTATTTT. Full variable domain (remainder filled in from reference TRBV11-2 and TRBJ2-3): EAGVAQSPRYKIIEKRQSVAFWCNPISGHATLYWYQQILGQGPKLLIQFQNNGVVDDSQLPKDRFSAERLKGVDSTLKIQPAKLEDSAVYLCASSLGGGGYTDTQYFGPGTRLTVL.

The chain links TRBV5-1 to TRBJ2-6; D call uncertain. Germline CDR1 is SGHRS and CDR2 is YFSETQ. The CDR3 is made up of 15 amino acids. Trimming pared 4 bases from V and 0 bases from J, leaving 8 bases between. The CDR3 sequence: CASSVYSSGANVLTF. CDR3 bases: TGCGCCAGCAGCGTCTACAGCTCTGGGGCCAACGTCCTGACTTTC.

The chain combines TRBV10-3 with TRBJ1-2, with D possibly matching TRBD1 (6 bases). Germline V CDR1 and CDR2: ENHRY, SYGVKD. V was shortened by 4 bases and J by 2 bases, with 17 bases between the two germline ends. The CDR3 consists of 16 residues. The CDR3 coding sequence is TGTGCCATCAGTGCCGCGGGGGGCAGTGCGAACTATGGCTACACCTTC. This codes for CAISAAGGSANYGYTF.

This chain links TRBV4-1 with TRBJ2-3; perhaps TRBD1 as D (5 bases). CDR1 and CDR2 (germline): MGHRA, YSYEKL. Trimming stripped 4 bases from V and 0 bases from J, with 20 bases between. The CDR3 covers 18 residues. The CDR3 reads CASSPNQIQGLSTDTQYF. As DNA, the CDR3 is TGCGCCAGCAGCCCTAACCAAATTCAGGGCCTTAGCACAGATACGCAGTATTTT.

V gene TRBV12-3 or TRBV12-4 combines with J gene TRBJ2-7; no clear D. CDR3 length: 12 amino acids. Trimming removed 6 bases at V and 0 bases at J, with 6 bases between. The CDR3 nucleotides are TGTGCCAGCAGGGGCTCCTCCTACGAGCAGTACTTC. It translates to CASRGSSYEQYF.

Only one count was recorded for this clone. J is TRBJ1-4 and V is TRBV28, with 7 bases that match TRBD1. This CDR3 has 14 residues. V was pared by 6 bases and J by 10 bases, with 11 bases of the junction left unmatched. The germline V gene encodes CDR1 MDHEN and CDR2 SYDVKM. CDR3 bases: TGTGCCAGCAGGATAAGACAGGGCTTCGTAAAACTGTTTTTT. Amino acids: CASRIRQGFVKLFF.

This clone came up once. CDR3 sequence reads: CASSRGSGKRYNEQFF. The CDR3 DNA reads TGTGCCAGCAGCCGGGGGTCGGGGAAGAGATACAATGAGCAGTTCTTC. The rearrangement links TRBV11-1 to TRBJ2-1, with D perhaps matching TRBD2 (6 bases). This CDR3 comprises 16 residues. With 5 bases removed from V and 4 bases from J, the gap between germline ends came to 18 bases. CDR1 is SGHAT and CDR2 is FQDESV in the germline V gene (reference sequence).

The V gene is TRBV5-1, the J gene TRBJ2-3; 13 nucleotides line up with TRBD2. The germline V gene encodes CDR1 SGHRS and CDR2 YFSETQ. This CDR3 region has 16 residues. V lost 1 base, J lost 6 bases, and 5 bases stayed unmatched. The CDR3 here is CASSLTSGGGWDTQYF. The CDR3 DNA reads as TGCGCCAGCAGCTTGACTAGCGGGGGGGGCTGGGATACGCAGTATTTT.